The clone carrying this T cell receptor beta chain has a handful of counts. The antigen remains unidentified. Alongside a J-beta primer mix, a sample-barcoded 5' primer served in a second PCR lasting about 7 to 12 cycles. CDR3-containing paired-end reads numbered at least 3 million in each sample. TCRdb redid the calling of the 5' RACE reads with MiXCR, one entry per CDR3 protein. The table shows some 1.4 million distinct CDR3 sequences, with roughly 40% occurring only once. The CDR3 totals 16 residues. Germline V gene sequence: CDR1 MGHRA, CDR2 YSYEKL. V dropped 3 bases and J dropped 8 bases, with 20 bases sitting between them. This sample was included in a study of blood T cells in healthy people across ages. Those donating, healthy Caucasian individuals from Russia, were aged 6 to 90. Study outcomes and limitations: Age brought a roughly linear fall in TCR beta diversity measured per million T cells.

J is TRBJ2-4 and V is TRBV4-1; D possibly uses TRBD1 or TRBD2 (5 bases each). This receptor was obtained from a young woman in good health. The sequencing sample was made of blood. The DNA of the CDR3 is TGCGCCAGCAGCCATCCTTCAACCGGGGCCCAAGACATTCAGTACTTC. Protein: CASSHPSTGAQDIQYF.